At least ten counts were recorded for the clone carrying this T cell receptor beta chain. The entry originates in a study of low-dose radiotherapy and immunotherapy resistance in tumors. The time point here: after trial treatment. Treatment of the sample: LDRT plus nivolumab, ipilimumab, low-dose cyclophosphamide and aspirin (RACIN trial). Primers targeting TRAV and TRBV primed first-strand cDNA, covering alpha and beta chains. A roughly 22-cycle PCR with a constant-region primer and V-primer adapter amplified TCRs. One entry per CDR3 protein results from TCRdb running MiXCR on the reads. This sample carries approximately 91,000 distinct CDR3 sequences, 20% to 25% of them seen once, and the ten largest clones take 10% to 15%. The CDR3 loop spans 14 amino acids. V was clipped by 6 bases and J by 4 bases, with 16 bases between them.

The sequences come from PBMCs, collected after low-dose radiotherapy plus immunotherapy. The rearrangement joins TRBV12-3 or TRBV12-4 to TRBJ2-7, with D perhaps TRBD1 or TRBD2 (5 bases each). The receptor comes from a female donor with ovarian cancer. This chain's CDR3 is CASSRDRQGYEQYF. The CDR3, as DNA: TGTGCCAGCAGCCGGGACCGTCAAGGGTACGAGCAGTACTTC.